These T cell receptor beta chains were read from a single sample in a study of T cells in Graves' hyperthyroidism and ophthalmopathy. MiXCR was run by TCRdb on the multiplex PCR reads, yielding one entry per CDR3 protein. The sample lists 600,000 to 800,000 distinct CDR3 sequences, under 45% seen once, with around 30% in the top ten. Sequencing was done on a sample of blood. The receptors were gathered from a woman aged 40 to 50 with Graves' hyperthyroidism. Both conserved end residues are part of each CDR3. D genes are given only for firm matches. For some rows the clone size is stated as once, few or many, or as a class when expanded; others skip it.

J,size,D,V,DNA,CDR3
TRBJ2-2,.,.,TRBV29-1,TGCAGCGGGGGGGACTCCGGGGAGCTGTTTTTT,CSGGDSGELFF
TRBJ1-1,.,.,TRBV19,TGTGCCAGTAGTATGAGAGGGCTCCCTCGGATCTTT,CASSMRGLPRIF
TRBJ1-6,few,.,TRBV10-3,TGTGCCAGCATGTTGTACCGGGTAGGATCACCCCTCCACTTT,CASMLYRVGSPLHF
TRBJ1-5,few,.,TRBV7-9,TGCGCCAGCAGCCAAGAGGTGTCAGGGAAGTATAGCAATCAGCCCCAGCATTTT,CASSQEVSGKYSNQPQHF
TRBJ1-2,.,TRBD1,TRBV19,TGTGCCAGTAGGGGGACAGGGCAAACTAACTATGGCTACACCTTC,CASRGTGQTNYGYTF
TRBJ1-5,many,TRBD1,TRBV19,TGTGCCAGCAACGGGGACAGAATCTATCAGCCCCAGCATTTT,CASNGDRIYQPQHF
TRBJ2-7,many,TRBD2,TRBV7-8,TGTGCCAGCAGCCCGCCCTTCTTAGCGGGAGGGCCGCGGGAGCAGTACTTC,CASSPPFLAGGPREQYF
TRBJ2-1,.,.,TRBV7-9,TGTGCCAGCAGCTACCAGGGGGCGGGAGGTCAGCAGTTCTTC,CASSYQGAGGQQFF
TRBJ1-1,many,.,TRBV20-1,TGCAGTGCAGGGGCGGGGAACACTGAAGCTTTCTTT,CSAGAGNTEAFF
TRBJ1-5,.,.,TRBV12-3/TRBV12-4,TGTGCCAGCAGTTTCTTCGGGCAGAGCAATCAGCCCCAGCATTTT,CASSFFGQSNQPQHF
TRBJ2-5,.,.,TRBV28,TGTGCCAGCAGGATAACAGAGACCGGAGGAGAGACCCAGTACTTC,CASRITETGGETQYF
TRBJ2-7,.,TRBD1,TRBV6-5,TGTGCCAGCAGTTCTCCGGGACAGGGACGTTACGAGCAGTACTTC,CASSSPGQGRYEQYF
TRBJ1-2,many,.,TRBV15,TGTGCCACCAGCGCACGGACGGGCGAGGATGGCTACACCTTC,CATSARTGEDGYTF
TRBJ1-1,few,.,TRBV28,TGTGCCAGCAGCACAGGGTTCGAGGAAGCTTTCTTT,CASSTGFEEAFF
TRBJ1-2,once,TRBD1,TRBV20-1,TGCAGTGCTAGGGGACAGGGTAAAGATGGCTACACCTTC,CSARGQGKDGYTF
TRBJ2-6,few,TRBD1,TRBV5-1,TGCGCCAGCAGCACAGGGACAGGGAGCTTTGGGGCCAACGTCCTGACTTTC,CASSTGTGSFGANVLTF
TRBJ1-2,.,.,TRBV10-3,TGTGCCAGCAGTTTAATGGCATTCAGCTCTGGCTACACCTTC,CASSLMAFSSGYTF
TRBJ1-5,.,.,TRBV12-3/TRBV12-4,TGTGCCAGCAGCTTCGGACCGCCTATTAGCAATCAGCCCCAGCATTTT,CASSFGPPISNQPQHF
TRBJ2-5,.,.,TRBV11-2,TGTGCCAGCAGCCTAGAGGGGGGGGGGATGGAGACCCAGTACTTC,CASSLEGGGMETQYF
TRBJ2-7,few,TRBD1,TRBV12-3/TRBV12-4,TGTGCCAGCAGTTGGACAGGGCGACAAACCTACGAGCAGTACTTC,CASSWTGRQTYEQYF
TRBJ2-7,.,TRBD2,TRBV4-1,TGCGCCAGCAGCCAAAGTCTAGCGGGGGGTTACGAGCAGTACTTC,CASSQSLAGGYEQYF
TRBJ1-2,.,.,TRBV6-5,TGTGCCAGCAGTAACACAGAAAACTCTGGCTACACCTTC,CASSNTENSGYTF
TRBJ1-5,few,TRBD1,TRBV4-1,TGCGCCAGCAGCCACCCTGACAGGGGGGACAACCAGCCCCAGCATTTT,CASSHPDRGDNQPQHF
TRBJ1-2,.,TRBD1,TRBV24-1,TGTGCCAGCAGCCTCAGGACAGGGGGTACGGGTGGCTACACCTTC,CASSLRTGGTGGYTF
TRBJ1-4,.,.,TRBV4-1,TGCGCCAGCAGCCCTCCCGATATCCGTGAAAAACTGTTTTTT,CASSPPDIREKLFF